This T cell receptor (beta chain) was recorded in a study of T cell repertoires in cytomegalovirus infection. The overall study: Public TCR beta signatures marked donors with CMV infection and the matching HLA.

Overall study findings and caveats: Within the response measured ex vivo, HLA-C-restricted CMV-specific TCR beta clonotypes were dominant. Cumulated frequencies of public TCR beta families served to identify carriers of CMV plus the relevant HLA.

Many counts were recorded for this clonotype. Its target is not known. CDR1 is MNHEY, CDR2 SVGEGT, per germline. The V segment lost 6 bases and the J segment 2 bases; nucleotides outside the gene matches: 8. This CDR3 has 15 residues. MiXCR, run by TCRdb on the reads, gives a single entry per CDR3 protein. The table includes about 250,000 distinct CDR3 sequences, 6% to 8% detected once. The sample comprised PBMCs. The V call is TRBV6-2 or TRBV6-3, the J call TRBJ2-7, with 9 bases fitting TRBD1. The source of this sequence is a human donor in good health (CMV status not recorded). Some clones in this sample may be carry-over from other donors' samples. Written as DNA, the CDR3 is TGTGCCAGCAGGAGGACAGGGGCGATTCCCTACGAGCAGTACTTC. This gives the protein CASRRTGAIPYEQYF.